This TCR beta chain was sequenced for a study of response to subunit inactivated influenza vaccine. TCRdb processed the RT-PCR reads anew with MiXCR; each CDR3 protein has one entry. The repertoire holds approximately 290,000 distinct CDR3 sequences, with 20% to 25% as singletons. With 5 bases removed from V and 1 base from J, the gap between germline ends came to 21 bases. The germline V gene has CDR1 SGHVS and CDR2 FQNEAQ. The CDR3 is 18 amino acids. The chain has TRBV7-8 and TRBJ2-4; TRBD1 might be the D (6 bases). This specimen consisted of PBMCs from blood, obtained about 19 months after vaccination. This clonotype was sampled from a man between 50 and 75 years old who received an inactivated influenza vaccine. CDR3 region: CASSPYRDTFGAKNIQYF. The CDR3 DNA reads as TGTGCCAGCAGCCCATACCGGGACACCTTTGGGGCCAAAAACATTCAGTACTTC.